This note documents a single T cell receptor (beta chain) sequence. This sample was taken from a study of blood T cell repertoires in COVID-19. Study in general: The samples span acute and convalescent COVID-19 from the United States, Italy and Spain. From T cells, B-cell-depleted T cells, or PBMCs came the material, which was cDNA or gDNA.

The ends lost 8 bases at V and 0 bases at J; junction bases unmatched: 4. CDR1 and CDR2 from the germline V gene are LNHDA and SQIVND (reference sequence). This CDR3 contains 14 residues. How the authors handled the data: Amplified reference gene primers provided the basis for estimating nucleated cell counts. TCRdb's copy holds only in-frame clones and misses some; the assay was immunoSEQ multiplex PCR. V, J and clone size are taken as reported in that table, and D and trimming were inferred from the DNA itself. The repertoire holds 150,000 to 180,000 clones, around 80% seen once, with roughly 8.9% in the top ten.

Sequenced sample: peripheral blood. V and J are TRBV19 and TRBJ2-7; 10 positions agree with TRBD2. The TCR sequence derives from a woman aged 45-65 years with acute or convalescent COVID-19. The CDR3 loop reads CASELAGDSYEQYF. The CDR3 DNA sequence: TGTGCCAGTGAGCTAGCGGGGGACTCCTACGAGCAGTACTTC. Filled out from reference TRBV19 and TRBJ2-7, the complete variable domain reads DGGITQSPKYLFRKEGQNVTLSCEQNLNHDAMYWYRQDPGQGLRLIYYSQIVNDFQKGDIAEGYSVSREKKESFPLTVTSAQKNPTAFYLCASELAGDSYEQYFGPGTRLTVT.